This TCR beta chain originates from a study of blood T cell repertoires in COVID-19. The protocol was immunoSEQ multiplex PCR, while the TCRdb copy is restricted to in-frame clones and leaves out a portion. The repertoire holds more than 90,000 clones, with over 75% as singletons. CDR3 length: 13 amino acids. In germline, CDR1 is SGDLS, CDR2 YYNGEE. V dropped 3 bases and J dropped 3 bases, with 9 bases sitting between them. Material for sequencing was peripheral blood. The TCR originated in a man aged 45-65 years with acute or convalescent COVID-19. The chain links TRBV9 to TRBJ1-1; D is undetermined. CDR3 residues: CASSAREDTEAFF. The CDR3 region has the DNA TGTGCCAGCAGCGCCCGGGAGGACACTGAAGCTTTCTTT.